The 11 T cell receptor beta chains below all came from one sample that was sequenced in a study of blood T cells in healthy people across ages. A sample-barcoded 5' primer and a J-beta primer mix were used in a second PCR of roughly 6 to 11 cycles. TCRdb redid the calling of the 5' RACE reads with MiXCR, one entry per CDR3 protein. The table has about 750,000 distinct CDR3 sequences, about 55% seen once. Sequenced material: blood. The origin of the receptors is a man older than 75 in good health.

This clonotype was seen only once. The chain couples TRBV6-2 or TRBV6-3 to TRBJ1-5, with 11 bases identical to TRBD1. The CDR3 length is 16 residues. Germline CDR1 MNHEY, CDR2 SVGEGT. The ends lost 2 bases at V and 7 bases at J; junction bases unmatched: 7. CDR3 bases: TGTGCCAGCAGTTACAGGGGACAGGGGGAGAAGCAGCCCCAGCATTTT. This codes for CASSYRGQGEKQPQHF.

A few counts support this clonotype. This chain connects TRBV10-3 to TRBJ2-1; perhaps TRBD2 as D (6 bases). Trimming removed 0 bases from V and 2 bases from J, with 17 bases in between. Germline-derived CDR1 and CDR2 are ENHRY and SYGVKD. CDR3 length: 18 amino acids. The CDR3 DNA is TGTGCCATCAGTGAGTCCAGGTATCGGCGGGATGCCTACAATGAGCAGTTCTTC. It encodes CAISESRYRRDAYNEQFF.

This chain uses TRBV20-1 with TRBJ2-5; 7 bases line up with TRBD2. There are 16 residues in the CDR3. J gave up 4 bases and V 0 bases, and 11 bases lay outside the gene matches. Germline CDR1 is DFQATT and CDR2 is SNEGSKA (reference sequence). The CDR3 spells CSARDWVSGPGETQYF. The DNA of the CDR3 is TGCAGTGCTAGAGATTGGGTTAGCGGGCCGGGAGAGACCCAGTACTTC.

The chain combines TRBV20-1 with TRBJ1-2, with D unclear. CDR1 and CDR2 from the germline V gene are DFQATT and SNEGSKA (reference sequence). V lost 3 bases, J lost 5 bases, and 7 bases lay in between. This CDR3 spans 11 amino acids. CDR3 sequence (DNA): TGCAGTGCTAGTTTAGATTATGGCTACACCTTC. It translates to CSASLDYGYTF.

This clonotype has a handful of counts. This chain links TRBV29-1 with TRBJ2-5; D call uncertain. This CDR3 spans 15 amino acids. V lost 4 bases and J 5 bases, leaving 20 bases between the germline ends. Germline loops: CDR1 SQVTM, CDR2 ANQGSEA. Here the CDR3 reads CSVAPPPGRMETQYF. DNA for the CDR3: TGCAGCGTTGCCCCCCCCCCGGGTAGAATGGAGACCCAGTACTTC. The entire variable domain, with the rest obtained from reference TRBV29-1 and TRBJ2-5, is as follows: SAVISQKPSRDICQRGTSLTIQCQVDSQVTMMFWYRQQPGQSLTLIATANQGSEATYESGFVIDKFPISRPNLTFSTLTVSNMSPEDSSIYLCSVAPPPGRMETQYFGPGTRLLVL.

The J gene is TRBJ2-5, the V gene TRBV20-1, with 7 bases identical to TRBD1. This CDR3 comprises 14 residues. V lost 0 bases, J lost 11 bases, and 12 bases stayed unmatched. Germline lookup yields CDR1 DFQATT and CDR2 SNEGSKA (reference sequence). CDR3 sequence: CSARDRGGLNEQYF. The CDR3 region has the DNA TGCAGTGCTAGAGATCGAGGGGGCCTCAATGAGCAGTACTTC.

This clonotype was detected only a few times. The chain carries TRBV6-5 and TRBJ2-7; maybe TRBD1 (5 bases). Trimming pared 2 bases from V and 3 bases from J, leaving 8 bases between. The CDR3 is made up of 13 amino acids. The germline gives CDR1 MNHEY, CDR2 SVGAGI. CDR3 sequence (DNA): TGTGCCAGCAGTTACGACAGATACTACGAGCAGTACTTC. This codes for CASSYDRYYEQYF.

The chain is built from TRBV28 and TRBJ1-1; D is unresolved. The CDR3 is 14 amino acids. V lost 2 bases and J lost 0, with 7 bases in between. In germline, CDR1 is MDHEN, CDR2 SYDVKM. CDR3 in DNA: TGTGCCAGCAGTTTAGTCAGTCTGAACACTGAAGCTTTCTTT. Translated, it gives CASSLVSLNTEAFF.

This sequence joins TRBV27 and TRBJ2-4; 11 nucleotides align to TRBD2. The J call is in doubt because the DNA end fits TRBJ2-7 better. Germline CDR1 and CDR2: MNHEY and SMNVEV (reference sequence). This CDR3 region has 16 residues. CDR3 protein: CASSPDTGTSGYEQYF. The CDR3, as DNA: TGTGCCAGCAGCCCCGACACCGGGACTAGCGGTTACGAGCAGTACTTC.

The chain recombines TRBV28 with TRBJ2-4, with unresolved D. Matching the DNA end better, TRBJ2-7 makes the J call doubtful. Germline V gene data show CDR1 as MDHEN and CDR2 as SYDVKM. This CDR3 has 13 residues. CDR3 sequence (DNA): TGTGCCAGCAGTTTCGCGAGACGCGACGAGCAGTACTTC. Protein product: CASSFARRDEQYF.

This clonotype was recorded only once. The CDR3 region is CASSPPGIGGTEAFF. CDR3 in DNA: TGTGCCAGCAGCCCGCCAGGGATCGGCGGCACTGAAGCTTTCTTT. This sequence joins TRBV14 and TRBJ1-1; weak D call: TRBD1 (5 bases). Germline CDR1 SGHDN, CDR2 FVKESK. V was clipped by 4 bases and J by 4 bases, with 16 bases between them. CDR3 length: 15 residues.